This TCR beta chain is from a study of shared clonotypes between healthy human individuals. Germline CDR1 is SGHDT and CDR2 is YYEEEE. V was shortened by 0 bases and J by 2 bases, with 11 bases between the two germline ends. The CDR3 is 15 residues long. For every subset, genomic DNA was evenly distributed across several immunoSEQ plates. Using immunoSEQ multiplex PCR, the repertoire was profiled, and TCRdb retains in-frame clones only, with some absent. The sample has about 2.4 million clones; under 95% are singletons. This TCR was recovered from a man between 18 and 29 years old in good health. Some clones in this sample may be carry-over from other donors' samples. The specimen sequenced was naive CD4+ T cells from PBMCs. Indicated subset: CD45RA+ positively selected. The J gene is TRBJ1-1, the V gene TRBV5-6, with D hard to call. The CDR3 sequence: CASSLVETGNTEAFF. CDR3 in DNA: TGTGCCAGCAGCTTGGTTGAAACGGGAAACACTGAAGCTTTCTTT.